This TCR beta chain derives from a study of blood T cell repertoires in COVID-19. For the study at large: From T cells, B-cell-depleted T cells, or PBMCs came the material, which was cDNA or gDNA.

Source study methods: Reference gene primer amplification gave nucleated cell count estimates. Data came from immunoSEQ multiplex PCR; TCRdb stores just in-frame clones and leaves some out. The V and J calls and clone size are taken from that table; D and trimming were inferred from the DNA. The sample lists about 370,000 clones, about 90% occurring once. The V gene's germline CDR1 is MNHEY and CDR2 SVGAGI. The CDR3 has 14 amino acids. V was clipped by 5 bases and J by 2 bases, with 13 bases between them. This receptor was obtained from a woman aged 30 to 39 with COVID-19, enrolled during active disease. The genes are TRBV6-5 and TRBJ2-7; maybe TRBD1 (6 bases). What was sequenced was peripheral blood. The CDR3 DNA reads TGTGCCAGCAGTCCCCTCCCAGGGGCCTACGAGCAGTACTTC. It encodes CASSPLPGAYEQYF.